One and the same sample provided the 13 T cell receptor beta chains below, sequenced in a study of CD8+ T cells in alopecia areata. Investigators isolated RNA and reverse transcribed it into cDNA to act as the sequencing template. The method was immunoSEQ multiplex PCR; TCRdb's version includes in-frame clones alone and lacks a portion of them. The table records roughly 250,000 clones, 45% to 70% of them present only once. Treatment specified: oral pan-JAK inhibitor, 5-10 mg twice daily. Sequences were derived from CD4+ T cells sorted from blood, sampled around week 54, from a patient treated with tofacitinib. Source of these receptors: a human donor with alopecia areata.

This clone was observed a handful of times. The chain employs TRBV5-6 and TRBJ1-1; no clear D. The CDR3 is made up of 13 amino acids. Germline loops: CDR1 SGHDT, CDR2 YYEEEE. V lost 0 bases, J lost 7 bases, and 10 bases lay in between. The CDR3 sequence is CASSLVQADEAFF. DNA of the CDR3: TGTGCCAGCAGCTTGGTCCAGGCCGATGAAGCTTTCTTT.

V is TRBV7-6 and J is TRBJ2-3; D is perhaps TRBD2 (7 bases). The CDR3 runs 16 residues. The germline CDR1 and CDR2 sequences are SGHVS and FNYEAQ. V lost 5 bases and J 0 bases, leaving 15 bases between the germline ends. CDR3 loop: CASSARGGTSTDTQYF. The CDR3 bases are TGTGCCAGCAGCGCTAGGGGGGGAACTAGCACAGATACGCAGTATTTT.

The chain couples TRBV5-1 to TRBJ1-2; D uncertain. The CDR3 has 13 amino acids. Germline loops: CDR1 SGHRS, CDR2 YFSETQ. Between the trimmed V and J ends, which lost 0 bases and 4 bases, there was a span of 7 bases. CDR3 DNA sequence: TGCGCCAGCAGCTTGGTAGGCCTCTATGGCTACACCTTC. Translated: CASSLVGLYGYTF.

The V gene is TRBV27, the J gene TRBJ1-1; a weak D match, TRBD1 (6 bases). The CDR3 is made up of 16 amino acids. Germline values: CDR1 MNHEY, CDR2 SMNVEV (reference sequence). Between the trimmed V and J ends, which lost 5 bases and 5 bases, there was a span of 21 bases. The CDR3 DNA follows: TGTGCCAGCAGTCTGACTCGGGGGGGCCGGGGAACTGAAGCTTTCTTT. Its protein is CASSLTRGGRGTEAFF.

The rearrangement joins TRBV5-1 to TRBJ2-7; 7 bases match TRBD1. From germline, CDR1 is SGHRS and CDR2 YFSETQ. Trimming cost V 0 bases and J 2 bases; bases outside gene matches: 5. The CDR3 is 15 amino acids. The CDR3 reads CASSLAMTGTYEQYF. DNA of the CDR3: TGCGCCAGCAGCTTGGCCATGACAGGGACCTACGAGCAGTACTTC. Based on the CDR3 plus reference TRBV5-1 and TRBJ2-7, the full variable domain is KAGVTQTPRYLIKTRGQQVTLSCSPISGHRSVSWYQQTPGQGLQFLFEYFSETQRNKGNFPGRFSGRQFSNSRSEMNVSTLELGDSALYLCASSLAMTGTYEQYFGPGTRLTVT.

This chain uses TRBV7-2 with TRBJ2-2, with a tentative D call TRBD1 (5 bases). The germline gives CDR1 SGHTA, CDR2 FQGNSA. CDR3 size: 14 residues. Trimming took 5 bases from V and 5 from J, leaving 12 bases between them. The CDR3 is CASSRSPGTGELFF. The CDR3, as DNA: TGTGCCAGCAGCCGTAGCCCAGGGACCGGGGAGCTGTTTTTT. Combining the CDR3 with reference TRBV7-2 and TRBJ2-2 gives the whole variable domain GAGVSQSPSNKVTEKGKDVELRCDPISGHTALYWYRQSLGQGLEFLIYFQGNSAPDKSGLPSDRFSAERTGGSVSTLTIQRTQQEDSAVYLCASSRSPGTGELFFGEGSRLTVL.

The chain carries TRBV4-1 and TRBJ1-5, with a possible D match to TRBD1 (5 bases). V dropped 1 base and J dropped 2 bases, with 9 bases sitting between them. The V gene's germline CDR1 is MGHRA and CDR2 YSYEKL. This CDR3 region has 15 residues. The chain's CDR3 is CASSQGAGGNQPQHF. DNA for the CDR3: TGCGCCAGCAGCCAAGGAGCGGGGGGCAATCAGCCCCAGCATTTT.

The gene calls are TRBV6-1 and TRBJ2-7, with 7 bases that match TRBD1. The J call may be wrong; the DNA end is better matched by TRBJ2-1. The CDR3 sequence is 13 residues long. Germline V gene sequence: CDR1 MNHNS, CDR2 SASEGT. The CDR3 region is CASSVTGDNEQFF. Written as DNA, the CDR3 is TGTGCCAGCAGTGTTACAGGGGACAATGAGCAGTTCTTC.

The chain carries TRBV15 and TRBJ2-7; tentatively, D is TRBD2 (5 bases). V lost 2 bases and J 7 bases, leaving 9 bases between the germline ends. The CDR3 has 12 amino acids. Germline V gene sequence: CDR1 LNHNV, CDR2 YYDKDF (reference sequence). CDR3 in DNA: TGTGCCACCAGCAGATCGTGGGAGGAGCAGTACTTC. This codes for CATSRSWEEQYF.

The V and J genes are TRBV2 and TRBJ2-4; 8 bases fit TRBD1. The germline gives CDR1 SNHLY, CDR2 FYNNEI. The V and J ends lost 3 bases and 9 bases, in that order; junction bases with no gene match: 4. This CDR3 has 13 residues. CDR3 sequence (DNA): TGTGCCAGCAGTGAGCAGGGGGCAGGCATTCAGTACTTC. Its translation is CASSEQGAGIQYF.

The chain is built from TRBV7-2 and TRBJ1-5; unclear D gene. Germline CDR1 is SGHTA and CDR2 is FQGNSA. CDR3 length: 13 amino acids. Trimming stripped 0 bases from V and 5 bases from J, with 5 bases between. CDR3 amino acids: CASSLARDQPQHF. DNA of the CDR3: TGTGCCAGCAGCTTAGCCCGGGATCAGCCCCAGCATTTT.

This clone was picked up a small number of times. Here the CDR3 DNA reads TGTGCCAGCAGCTTGGCCCGAGGGACTAGCGGGGGGGAGTACAATGAGCAGTTCTTC. Amino acid sequence: CASSLARGTSGGEYNEQFF. This rearrangement joins TRBV5-7 to TRBJ2-1; TRBD2 agrees at 16 bases. Being an ORF, TRBV5-7 has a function that is uncertain. The CDR3 consists of 19 residues. V was clipped by 0 bases and J by 4 bases; unmatched bases: 7.

This chain's CDR3 is CSGRDSGNTIYF. The CDR3 bases are TGCAGCGGCAGGGACTCTGGAAACACCATATATTTT. The rearrangement links TRBV29-1 to TRBJ1-3, with a tentative D call TRBD1 (5 bases). Trimming took off 7 bases at V and 0 bases at J, with 7 bases between the two ends. From germline, CDR1 is SQVTM and CDR2 ANQGSEA. CDR3 length equals 12 residues.